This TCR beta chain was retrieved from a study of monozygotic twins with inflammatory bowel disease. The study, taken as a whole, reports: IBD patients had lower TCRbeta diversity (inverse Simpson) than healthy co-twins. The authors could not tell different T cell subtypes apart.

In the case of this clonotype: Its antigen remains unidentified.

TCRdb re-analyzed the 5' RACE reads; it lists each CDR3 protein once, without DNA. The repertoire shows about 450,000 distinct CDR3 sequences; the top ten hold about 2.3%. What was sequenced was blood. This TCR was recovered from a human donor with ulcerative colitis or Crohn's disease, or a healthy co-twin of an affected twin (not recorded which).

The CDR3: CASTRGANTEAFF. The chain links TRBV3-1 to TRBJ1-1; the TRBD1 assignment by TCRdb is unverifiable without DNA. CDR1 is LGHDT, CDR2 YNNKEL, per germline (reference sequence). The CDR3 length is 13 residues.